These 26 T cell receptor beta chains originate from one sample sequenced in a study of Graves' ophthalmopathy and Graves' hyperthyroidism. RNA transcripts were the template, and TCR beta CDR3 regions were amplified from them. RT-PCR with HTBI primers came first, then second-round multiplex PCR. TCRdb reprocessed the multiplex PCR reads via MiXCR and lists one record per CDR3 protein. The sample has 620,000 or so distinct CDR3 sequences; 20% to 25% are singletons. The sequencing input was peripheral blood. These receptors were obtained from a woman younger than 35 with stable Graves' hyperthyroidism. Some clones in this sample may be carry-over from other donors' samples.

The chain couples TRBV5-1 to TRBJ2-7, with D tentatively TRBD2 (5 bases). Germline assignment: CDR1 SGHRS and CDR2 YFSETQ. This CDR3 spans 15 amino acids. Trimming took 2 bases from V and 0 from J, leaving 12 bases between them. This CDR3 is CASSFGFGSSYEQYF. The CDR3 DNA reads as TGCGCCAGCAGCTTCGGGTTTGGGAGCTCCTACGAGCAGTACTTC. The entire variable domain, with the rest obtained from reference TRBV5-1 and TRBJ2-7, is as follows: KAGVTQTPRYLIKTRGQQVTLSCSPISGHRSVSWYQQTPGQGLQFLFEYFSETQRNKGNFPGRFSGRQFSNSRSEMNVSTLELGDSALYLCASSFGFGSSYEQYFGPGTRLTVT.

The chain links TRBV6-2 or TRBV6-3 to TRBJ1-1; TRBD1 agrees at 9 bases. The length of the CDR3 is 14 residues. The V and J ends lost 6 bases and 4 bases, in that order; junction bases with no gene match: 6. Germline CDR1 reads MNHEY; CDR2 reads SVGEGT. In nucleotides, the CDR3 is TGTGCCAGCAGAACAGGGGGCGTAAGCACTGAAGCTTTCTTT. Amino acid sequence: CASRTGGVSTEAFF.

This clonotype came up many times. The gene calls are TRBV28 and TRBJ2-7; perhaps TRBD2 as D (6 bases). V lost 2 bases, J lost 0 bases, and 11 bases lay in between. The germline V gene has CDR1 MDHEN and CDR2 SYDVKM. This CDR3 comprises 15 residues. The CDR3 spells CASSLEGLYSYEQYF. CDR3 coding DNA: TGTGCCAGCAGTTTAGAGGGACTCTACTCCTACGAGCAGTACTTC.

This clonotype showed up many times. The V and J genes are TRBV6-5 and TRBJ1-2; D ambiguous. Trimming cost V 2 bases and J 4 bases, with 8 bases left between them. The germline CDR1 and CDR2 sequences are MNHEY and SVGAGI. The CDR3 spans 13 residues. Here the CDR3 reads CASSYRRAYGYTF. The CDR3 nucleotides are TGTGCCAGCAGTTACCGGAGGGCCTATGGCTACACCTTC.

This clonotype was found many times. The V call is TRBV6-5, the J call TRBJ2-7; D gene unclear. V was shortened by 2 bases and J by 6 bases, with 14 bases between the two germline ends. The CDR3 sequence is 14 residues long. Germline values: CDR1 MNHEY, CDR2 SVGAGI. CDR3 amino acids: CASSYLTERSEQYF. The CDR3 DNA sequence: TGTGCCAGCAGTTACCTTACGGAACGGTCCGAGCAGTACTTC.

This clonotype was seen at least ten times. The chain is built from TRBV7-2 and TRBJ2-7; no definite D call. The CDR3 runs to 16 residues. From germline, CDR1 is SGHTA and CDR2 FQGNSA. Trimming removed 0 bases from V and 0 bases from J, with 12 bases in between. The CDR3 is CASSLAPDFSSYEQYF. Here the CDR3 DNA reads TGTGCCAGCAGCTTAGCGCCTGATTTCAGCTCCTACGAGCAGTACTTC.

This clonotype was counted at least ten times. The chain uses TRBV6-5 and TRBJ2-5; 9 nucleotides agree with TRBD1. This CDR3 is built from 14 residues. The trim removed 5 bases at V and 5 bases at J, leaving 6 bases unmatched. The germline gives CDR1 MNHEY, CDR2 SVGAGI. CDR3 bases: TGTGCCAGCAGTCTACAGGGGGCGAGGGAGACCCAGTACTTC. Translating it yields CASSLQGARETQYF.

This chain links TRBV20-1 with TRBJ2-5; TRBD2 agrees at 9 bases. Germline V CDR1 and CDR2: DFQATT, SNEGSKA (reference sequence). V was clipped by 5 bases and J by 3 bases; unmatched bases: 10. The length of the CDR3 is 15 residues. The CDR3 region is CSASDLRLAEETQYF. In nucleotides, the CDR3 is TGCAGTGCTTCTGATCTCCGACTAGCGGAAGAGACCCAGTACTTC.

This clonotype was picked up many times. This CDR3 fails to terminate in the conserved phenylalanine or tryptophan, so it likely reflects a read error. The chain is built from TRBV7-2 and TRBJ2-7, with 9 bases matching TRBD1. The CDR3 has 15 residues. V lost 4 bases to trimming and J lost 7 bases; unmatched junction nucleotides: 11. Germline assignment: CDR1 SGHTA and CDR2 FQGNSA. The CDR3 bases are TGTGCCAGCAGCTCAACCGGGACAGGGATGAGTGAGCAGTACCTC. Residues: CASSSTGTGMSEQYL.

The table lists this clonotype with many counts. The chain couples TRBV9 to TRBJ2-7; 8 bases match TRBD1. CDR1 SGDLS and CDR2 YYNGEE come from the germline V gene. After removal of 3 bases from V and 3 bases from J, the junction contained 11 bases not matched to a gene. The CDR3 is 16 amino acids. The CDR3 region is CASSAGQGMGYYEQYF. The CDR3 DNA reads TGTGCCAGCAGCGCAGGACAGGGAATGGGTTACTACGAGCAGTACTTC.

This clonotype was recorded many times. The chain couples TRBV5-1 to TRBJ1-2; D gene ambiguous. Germline V CDR1 and CDR2: SGHRS, YFSETQ. The CDR3 extends over 15 amino acids. V gave up 0 bases and J gave up 5 bases, with 14 bases separating them. CDR3 region: CASSLVDGQIYGYTF. DNA for the CDR3: TGCGCCAGCAGCTTGGTTGATGGCCAGATTTATGGCTACACCTTC.

There are many counts of this clonotype. This chain connects TRBV5-1 to TRBJ1-2, with a tentative D call TRBD1 (5 bases). The CDR3 loop spans 15 amino acids. The germline gives CDR1 SGHRS, CDR2 YFSETQ. V was clipped by 6 bases and J by 4 bases, with 19 bases between them. In nucleotides, the CDR3 is TGCGCCAGCACCACGGGGGTGAACGACTTCTATGGCTACACCTTC. Its protein product is CASTTGVNDFYGYTF. The whole variable domain, filled in from reference TRBV5-1 and TRBJ1-2, reads KAGVTQTPRYLIKTRGQQVTLSCSPISGHRSVSWYQQTPGQGLQFLFEYFSETQRNKGNFPGRFSGRQFSNSRSEMNVSTLELGDSALYLCASTTGVNDFYGYTFGSGTRLTVV.

With regard to this clonotype: A much larger clone lies a single base off, so this may be a read error. The chain couples TRBV28 to TRBJ2-5, with a weak D call TRBD2 (5 bases). Trimming left V 5 bases short and J 1 base short, with 14 bases between. Germline V gene lookup returns CDR1 MDHEN and CDR2 SYDVKM. CDR3 size: 15 residues. In DNA form, the CDR3 reads TGTGCCAGCAGTCTCAGGACTTGGTGCCAAGAGACCCAGTACTTC. Translated: CASSLRTWCQETQYF.

On this clonotype: Given a much more abundant clone one base away, this may be a read error. This chain links TRBV28 with TRBJ2-5; 7 bases line up with TRBD2. Germline lookup yields CDR1 MDHEN and CDR2 SYDVKM. This CDR3 region has 16 residues. The CDR3 sequence: CASSFESGNPQETRYF. The CDR3 DNA is TGTGCCAGCAGTTTCGAGAGCGGGAACCCCCAAGAGACCCGGTACTTC. Combining the CDR3 with reference TRBV28 and TRBJ2-5 gives the whole variable domain DVKVTQSSRYLVKRTGEKVFLECVQDMDHENMFWYRQDPGLGLRLIYFSYDVKMKEKGDIPEGYSVSREKKERFSLILESASTNQTSMYLCASSFESGNPQETRYFGPGTRLLVL.

This clonotype was seen repeatedly, ten times or more. V gene TRBV2 combines with J gene TRBJ1-6, with a possible D match to TRBD1 (5 bases). CDR1 is SNHLY and CDR2 is FYNNEI in the germline V gene. The CDR3 has 17 residues. The ends were cut back, 2 bases at V and 1 base at J, with 12 bases in the middle. CDR3 region: CASSEISRGSYNSPLHF. CDR3 bases: TGTGCCAGCAGTGAAATTAGTAGGGGTTCCTATAATTCACCCCTCCACTTT.

This clonotype was seen ten or more times. This rearrangement joins TRBV9 to TRBJ2-7; no clear D gene. V was trimmed by 1 base and J by 4 bases, leaving 9 bases between them. This CDR3 is built from 13 residues. The germline gives CDR1 SGDLS, CDR2 YYNGEE. CDR3 bases: TGTGCCAGCAGCGTATTCGCTGGTTACGAGCAGTACTTC. The encoded protein is CASSVFAGYEQYF.

This clonotype came up many times. V and J are TRBV7-2 and TRBJ1-2; 9 nucleotides match TRBD1. The ends lost 5 bases at V and 8 bases at J; junction bases unmatched: 9. Germline V CDR1 and CDR2: SGHTA, FQGNSA. There are 14 residues in the CDR3. CDR3 amino acids: CASSARQGGQGYTF. DNA of the CDR3: TGTGCCAGCAGCGCTCGACAGGGGGGTCAAGGCTACACCTTC.

This clonotype showed up just a few times. This chain joins TRBV29-1 and TRBJ2-5; D possibly corresponds to TRBD1 (5 bases). This CDR3 is 13 amino acids long. CDR1 is SQVTM, CDR2 ANQGSEA, per germline. Trimming took off 2 bases at V and 5 bases at J, with 12 bases between the two ends. The chain's CDR3 is CSVERQLAETQYF. The DNA for the CDR3 is TGCAGCGTTGAACGACAGCTGGCCGAGACCCAGTACTTC. The full variable domain, its missing parts supplied by reference TRBV29-1 and TRBJ2-5, is SAVISQKPSRDICQRGTSLTIQCQVDSQVTMMFWYRQQPGQSLTLIATANQGSEATYESGFVIDKFPISRPNLTFSTLTVSNMSPEDSSIYLCSVERQLAETQYFGPGTRLLVL.

This clonotype has at least ten counts. This sequence joins TRBV6-1 and TRBJ2-5; 8 nucleotides line up with TRBD1. V shed 6 bases and J 4 bases; nucleotides not matched to a gene: 16. Per germline, CDR1 MNHNS and CDR2 SASEGT. The CDR3 spans 17 residues. CDR3 bases: TGTGCCAGCAGCCCCAATCTCCAGGGGGCAGGAGGAGAGACCCAGTACTTC. Residues: CASSPNLQGAGGETQYF.

CDR3 sequence: CASSESMGGQGETQYF. As DNA, the CDR3 is TGTGCCAGCAGTGAATCAATGGGGGGGCAGGGAGAGACCCAGTACTTC. V is TRBV6-1 and J is TRBJ2-5; D is perhaps TRBD2 (7 bases). CDR1 MNHNS and CDR2 SASEGT come from the germline V gene. The CDR3 consists of 16 residues. The V gene lost 2 bases and the J gene lost 4 bases, with 17 bases spanning the gap.

V and J are TRBV9 and TRBJ1-2; D is perhaps TRBD1 (6 bases). With 4 bases removed from V and 4 bases from J, the gap between germline ends came to 14 bases. The CDR3 runs to 14 residues. The V gene's germline CDR1 is SGDLS and CDR2 YYNGEE. The CDR3 loop is CASSLTGTFYGYTF. CDR3 nucleotides: TGTGCCAGCAGCCTAACAGGGACCTTCTATGGCTACACCTTC.

The chain joins TRBV5-1 to TRBJ2-6, with 7 bases fitting TRBD1. The CDR3 length is 15 residues. In germline, CDR1 is SGHRS, CDR2 YFSETQ. V lost 3 bases, J lost 3 bases, and 3 bases stayed unmatched. The CDR3 nucleotides are TGCGCCAGCAGCTCCGACAGGGTTGGGGCCAACGTCCTGACTTTC. It yields the protein CASSSDRVGANVLTF.

This clonotype came up many times. The rearrangement uses TRBV10-3 and TRBJ1-2; D remains unclear. There are 13 residues in the CDR3. The germline gives CDR1 ENHRY, CDR2 SYGVKD. V was pared by 2 bases and J by 0 bases, with 4 bases between. The CDR3 region has the DNA TGTGCCATCAGTGAGGGGCCTAACTATGGCTACACCTTC. The encoded protein is CAISEGPNYGYTF.

This clonotype was counted only a few times. The rearrangement links TRBV27 to TRBJ2-7; 11 bases map to TRBD1. J gave up 4 bases and V 0 bases, and 5 bases lay outside the gene matches. The CDR3 totals 16 residues. From germline, CDR1 is MNHEY and CDR2 SMNVEV (reference sequence). This chain's CDR3 is CASSLSWDRGSYEQYF. For the CDR3, the DNA is TGTGCCAGCAGTTTATCCTGGGACAGGGGGAGTTACGAGCAGTACTTC.

This clonotype was seen at least ten times. J is TRBJ2-7 and V is TRBV6-5; tentative D call: TRBD1 (5 bases). The germline V gene encodes CDR1 MNHEY and CDR2 SVGAGI. The CDR3 loop spans 15 amino acids. The V gene lost 5 bases and the J gene lost 3 bases, with 17 bases spanning the gap. The CDR3 is CASSPAGLGNYEQYF. CDR3 DNA sequence: TGTGCCAGCAGTCCGGCAGGGTTGGGAAACTACGAGCAGTACTTC.

In this sample, this clonotype turned up a few times. The chain couples TRBV6-1 to TRBJ2-5, with 7 positions matching TRBD1. The CDR3 has 11 residues. The trim removed 6 bases at V and 14 bases at J, leaving 9 bases unmatched. CDR1 and CDR2 from the germline V gene are MNHNS and SASEGT. The CDR3, as DNA: TGTGCCAGCAGAAAGGGGGCAGTTTCATACTTC. Protein sequence: CASRKGAVSYF.